The 5 T cell receptor beta chains below come from one sample, sequenced in a study of T cell repertoires in cytomegalovirus infection. TCRdb redid the calling of the reads with MiXCR, one entry per CDR3 protein. Of around 770,000 distinct CDR3 sequences listed, about 29% are singletons. Their antigen targets remain unknown. This specimen was cultured CD8+ T cells from PBMCs, taken from culture after CMV antigen stimulation. Receptors originate from a human donor in good health (CMV status not recorded). Some clones in this sample may be carry-over from other donors' samples.

The chain uses TRBV4-3 and TRBJ2-3; no definite D call. Germline assignment: CDR1 LGHNA and CDR2 YSLEER. The V end lost 4 bases, the J end lost 6 bases, and 14 bases lay between the germline ends. CDR3 length: 14 amino acids. The CDR3 protein is CASSLLPFGDTQYF. For the CDR3, the DNA is TGCGCCAGCAGCCTCCTTCCCTTTGGGGATACGCAGTATTTT.

This clonotype came up a few times. For the CDR3, the DNA is TGCGCCAGCAGCCAATTAAAGGGGCAGGGGGCGAAGACTGAAGCTTTCTTT. This translates into CASSQLKGQGAKTEAFF. The chain couples TRBV4-3 to TRBJ1-1, with 8 bases aligning to TRBD1. This CDR3 spans 17 amino acids. Unmatched junction bases numbered 13, after V lost 2 bases and J lost 5 bases. Germline CDR1 reads LGHNA; CDR2 reads YSLEER.

This clonotype showed up just a few times. The CDR3 spells CASTILAGDTQFF. The CDR3 coding sequence is TGTGCCAGCACAATACTAGCGGGGGACACTCAGTTCTTC. This rearrangement joins TRBV2 to TRBJ2-1; 11 bases line up with TRBD2. V shed 7 bases and J 13 bases; nucleotides not matched to a gene: 9. The CDR3 totals 13 residues. Germline V gene sequence: CDR1 SNHLY, CDR2 FYNNEI.

The V gene is TRBV15, the J gene TRBJ2-3; a weak D match, TRBD2 (6 bases). Between the trimmed V and J ends, which lost 4 bases and 6 bases, there was a span of 14 bases. The V gene's germline CDR1 is LNHNV and CDR2 YYDKDF (reference sequence). CDR3 length equals 14 residues. The CDR3 loop reads CATSILGGADTQYF. As DNA, the CDR3 is TGTGCCACCAGCATCCTCGGCGGGGCGGATACGCAGTATTTT.

The CDR3 DNA is TGTGCCAGCAATCCTCCCCCTCCCGAAGCTTTCTTT. Protein product: CASNPPPPEAFF. The genes are TRBV6-4 and TRBJ1-1; D is ambiguous. The V gene's germline CDR1 is MRHNA and CDR2 SNTAGT. The CDR3 totals 12 residues. Trimming cost V 7 bases and J 8 bases, with 14 bases left between them.